A selection of T cell receptor beta chains follows, all from one sample in a study of CD8 T cells in Susac syndrome. TCRdb re-analysed the immunoSEQ multiplex PCR reads in MiXCR, keeping a single row per CDR3 protein. Of more than 95,000 distinct CDR3 sequences in the sample, 85% to 95% are singletons; the top ten hold more than 0.25%. The sequenced sample was CD8+ T cells from PBMCs. The receptors stem from a human donor with multiple sclerosis. The CDR3 runs from the conserved cysteine through the conserved F or W. Part of the rows lack a size; the others show once, few, many or a class for expanded clones.

V: TRBV5-4
size: NA
CDR3: CASSLVGGPNTGELFF

V: TRBV3-1
size: NA
CDR3: CASSHILAGGGETQYF

V: TRBV20-1
size: few
CDR3: CSAYDRETYEQYF

V: TRBV9
size: NA
CDR3: CASSGRGGLSRHEQFF

V: TRBV27
size: NA
CDR3: CASSPSTLGQETQYF

V: TRBV19
size: NA
CDR3: CASSPDPGKEQFF

V: TRBV2
size: NA
CDR3: CASREDSRAEQYF

V: TRBV5-1
size: NA
CDR3: CASSFSITQNTEAFF

V: TRBV3-1
size: once
CDR3: CASSQLGLEAFF

V: TRBV13
size: NA
CDR3: CASSSYRHYGYTF

V: TRBV6-4
size: NA
CDR3: CASGQGFNEQFF

V: TRBV7-9
size: once
CDR3: CASSPGQGGANEKLFF

V: TRBV27
size: NA
CDR3: CASSFKLVGELFF

V: TRBV5-4
size: NA
CDR3: CASSLAPRQGDYEQYF

V: TRBV7-8
size: NA
CDR3: CASNDRTDTQYF

V: TRBV20-1
size: NA
CDR3: CSANDPRLAESTETQYF

V: TRBV7-3
size: NA
CDR3: CASSPNGTGFRKAFF

V: TRBV4-1
size: once
CDR3: CASSQVLGRNEKLFF

V: TRBV7-8
size: NA
CDR3: CASSPTGGMSGNTIYF

V: TRBV7-2
size: NA
CDR3: CASSPTSGPSYEQYF

V: TRBV4-1
size: NA
CDR3: CASSQGASRGEYEQYF

V: TRBV29-1
size: NA
CDR3: CSVITIQGAKGYTF

V: TRBV7-3
size: NA
CDR3: CASGAGGADTQYF

V: TRBV5-1
size: NA
CDR3: CASSLGGTGTYNEQFF

V: TRBV10-3
size: NA
CDR3: CAISDIGAGRADNEQFF

V: TRBV3-1
size: NA
CDR3: CASSPGSSYGYTF

V: TRBV9
size: NA
CDR3: CASSVGGLGYTF

V: TRBV5-6
size: NA
CDR3: CASSSQGRDFYEKLFF

V: TRBV27
size: NA
CDR3: CASGGGGRYEQYF

V: TRBV9
size: NA
CDR3: CASSVPPETNYGYTF

V: TRBV20-1
size: NA
CDR3: CSARDTKRLFTEAFF

V: TRBV15
size: NA
CDR3: CATSGRSIGAGDFPYNEQFF

V: TRBV28
size: NA
CDR3: CASSPRTGPSGNTIYF

V: TRBV10-2
size: NA
CDR3: CASSESDVFWPDTQYF

V: TRBV4-2
size: NA
CDR3: CASSQSWQGAYNEQFF

V: TRBV7-9
size: NA
CDR3: CASSPAGVSSYNEQFF

V: TRBV7-9
size: NA
CDR3: CASSFFGRESEKLFF

V: TRBV5-1
size: NA
CDR3: CASSLAGRLMNTEAFF

V: TRBV9
size: NA
CDR3: CASSGGGHEQFF

V: TRBV13
size: NA
CDR3: CASSLAGVAKNIQYF

V: TRBV28
size: NA
CDR3: CASRGGWGTDTQYF

V: TRBV28
size: NA
CDR3: CASSLRGTDLNSPLHF

V: TRBV5-1
size: NA
CDR3: CASTSPWDEQFF

V: TRBV9
size: NA
CDR3: CASSPRGAISNTGELFF

V: TRBV5-1
size: NA
CDR3: CASSLGQGATNEKLFF

V: TRBV12-3/TRBV12-4
size: NA
CDR3: CASRDDRGRRNEQFF

V: TRBV4-1
size: NA
CDR3: CASSSLEEKLFF

V: TRBV18
size: NA
CDR3: CASSSPAGPGDNEQFF

V: TRBV4-1
size: once
CDR3: CASSQDTRSGFTGELFF

V: TRBV20-1
size: few
CDR3: CSARAATSSYEQYF

V: TRBV25-1
size: once
CDR3: CASRGESHGDYGYTF

V: TRBV7-9
size: NA
CDR3: CASSTQGASQPQHF

V: TRBV12-3/TRBV12-4
size: NA
CDR3: CASTMISTDTQYF

V: TRBV6-4
size: NA
CDR3: CANPDKYPSSTDTQYF

V: TRBV7-9
size: once
CDR3: CASSSGTGDSYSNQPQHF

V: TRBV14
size: NA
CDR3: CASSQQTSAKNIQYF